This entry features one T cell receptor beta chain sequence. The antigen remains undetermined. The entry originates in a study of CD4 T cells in relation to SARS-CoV-2 and coronaviruses. Study background: PBMCs were cultured with antigen for approximately nine days before TCR beta sequencing. Study-level results: Around 60% of donors had memory CD4+ clonotypes crossrecognizing SARS-CoV-2 and common cold coronavirus spike.

Germline trimming cut 4 bases from V and 2 bases from J; bases unmatched to any gene: 3. Germline V gives CDR1 LNHDA, CDR2 SQIVND (reference sequence). CDR3 length equals 17 residues. Profiling relied on immunoSEQ multiplex PCR, and the TCRdb table lists in-frame clones only, not all of them. The sample consists of 24,000 or so clones, 70% to 80% of them appearing once. Before the COVID-19 pandemic, during about 2010-2019, CD4+ T cells were taken from unexposed donors. CD4+ T cells were isolated from the cells after more than nine days of culture. The chain couples TRBV19 to TRBJ2-6, with TRBD1 matching 12 bases. What was sequenced was CD4+ T cells from PBMCs, cultured in vitro. This receptor was identified in a human donor in good health. The DNA of the CDR3 is TGTGCCAGTAGTAAATGGGACAGGGGGCCTGGGGCCAACGTCCTGACTTTC. Amino acid sequence: CASSKWDRGPGANVLTF. Filled out from reference TRBV19 and TRBJ2-6, the complete variable domain reads DGGITQSPKYLFRKEGQNVTLSCEQNLNHDAMYWYRQDPGQGLRLIYYSQIVNDFQKGDIAEGYSVSREKKESFPLTVTSAQKNPTAFYLCASSKWDRGPGANVLTFGAGSRLTVL.